These T cell receptor beta chains were read from a single sample in a study of blood T cell repertoires in COVID-19. Profiling relied on immunoSEQ multiplex PCR, and the TCRdb table lists in-frame clones only, not all of them. This table has some 300,000 clones, approximately 84% appearing once. Material for sequencing was PBMCs or T cells enriched from blood (not recorded which). The origin of the receptors is a woman aged 25 to 45 who had recovered from COVID-19. The CDR3 runs from the conserved cysteine through the conserved F or W. D genes are given only for firm matches. Size is omitted from some rows. Given values are once, few, many or a class for expanded clones.

16 TRBJ1-1 . TRBV6-4 . CASTDQGGAMNTEAFF TGTGCCAGCACCGACCAGGGAGGGGCAATGAACACTGAAGCTTTCTTT
14 TRBJ2-1 . TRBV5-1 . CASSPDSTYNEQFF TGCGCCAGCAGCCCGGACAGCACCTACAATGAGCAGTTCTTC
15 TRBJ2-5 TRBD1 TRBV10-3 . CAISVNQGAGETQYF TGTGCCATCAGTGTTAACCAGGGGGCGGGAGAGACCCAGTACTTC
17 TRBJ1-2 TRBD1 TRBV14 . CASSQDMTGGVHYGYTF TGTGCCAGCAGCCAAGACATGACAGGGGGCGTTCACTATGGCTACACCTTC
15 TRBJ2-1 TRBD1 TRBV7-2 . CASSSGGTGGNEQFF TGTGCCAGCAGCTCAGGAGGGACAGGAGGCAATGAGCAGTTCTTC
15 TRBJ2-3 . TRBV19 . CASSGDSPSTDTQYF TGTGCCAGTAGTGGGGACTCGCCTAGCACAGATACGCAGTATTTT
14 TRBJ1-6 TRBD1 TRBV19 . CASSGQAINSPLHF TGTGCCAGTAGCGGACAGGCGATTAATTCACCCCTCCACTTT
11 TRBJ1-2 TRBD1 TRBV28 . CASTLQGVYTF TGTGCCAGCACACTACAGGGGGTGTACACCTTC
15 TRBJ1-5 . TRBV2 once CASSEAVQGGQPQHF TGTGCCAGCAGTGAAGCCGTACAGGGCGGTCAGCCCCAGCATTTT
14 TRBJ2-2 TRBD1 TRBV7-2 . CASSYVAGGGELFF TGTGCCAGCAGCTATGTGGCAGGGGGCGGGGAGCTGTTTTTT
14 TRBJ2-7 TRBD1 TRBV4-3 . CASSRGQGRYEQYF TGCGCCAGCAGCCGCGGACAGGGGAGGTACGAGCAGTACTTC